Each of the 18 T cell receptor beta chains below was sequenced from the same sample in a study of blood T cell repertoires in COVID-19 (TCRdb year 2020). Libraries were built with the immunoSEQ multiplex PCR assay. TCRdb provides this immuneACCESS table in a form limited to in-frame rearrangements. Some clones are lacking; in checked studies, under half of them reflect an unresolved V gene, and why the rest are absent is not known. For this sample the table gives 170,000 or so clones, of which over 75% were detected only once. Less than 30% of the sample rests with the top ten. The sequencing input was peripheral blood. The receptors come from a woman between 65 and 79 years old with acute or convalescent COVID-19.

This chain connects TRBV7-9 to TRBJ1-6; D is uncertain. The CDR3 runs 12 residues. V was cut by 1 base and J by 10 bases, with 5 bases left in between. The germline CDR1 and CDR2 sequences are SEHNR and FQNEAQ (reference sequence). The CDR3: CASSLDSSPLHF. DNA of the CDR3: TGTGCCAGCAGCTTAGACAGCTCACCCCTCCACTTT.

V and J are TRBV5-4 and TRBJ1-1; D uncertain. Germline V gene lookup returns CDR1 SGHNT and CDR2 YYREEE (reference sequence). V lost 0 bases, J lost 0 bases, and 12 bases lay in between. The CDR3 has 16 residues. CDR3 residues: CASSLGVGRMNTEAFF. CDR3 in DNA: TGTGCCAGCAGCTTGGGCGTTGGGCGTATGAACACTGAAGCTTTCTTT.

The chain combines TRBV29-1 with TRBJ2-1; D might be TRBD2 (6 bases). V gave up 5 bases and J gave up 0 bases, with 11 bases separating them. This CDR3 has 14 residues. Germline assignment: CDR1 SQVTM and CDR2 ANQGSEA. The CDR3: CSVWVGSSYNEQFF. CDR3 sequence (DNA): TGCAGCGTTTGGGTCGGGAGCTCCTACAATGAGCAGTTCTTC.

V gene TRBV7-2 combines with J gene TRBJ2-2, with D possibly TRBD1 on 5 matching bases. Germline CDR1 is SGHTA and CDR2 is FQGNSA. The CDR3 has 12 residues. V lost 3 bases and J lost 10, with 9 bases in between. CDR3 bases: TGTGCCAGCAGCTTTCCAGGGTTGGAGCTGTTTTTT. Translated, it gives CASSFPGLELFF. Full variable domain (remainder filled in from reference TRBV7-2 and TRBJ2-2): GAGVSQSPSNKVTEKGKDVELRCDPISGHTALYWYRQSLGQGLEFLIYFQGNSAPDKSGLPSDRFSAERTGGSVSTLTIQRTQQEDSAVYLCASSFPGLELFFGEGSRLTVL.

The rearrangement links TRBV24-1 to TRBJ2-7; D is perhaps TRBD2 (6 bases). Germline loops: CDR1 KGHDR, CDR2 SFDVKD. The CDR3 consists of 13 residues. Trimming shortened V by 2 bases and J by 7 bases, and 11 bases separated the two germline ends. The CDR3 is CATSDYPGGEQYF. The CDR3 bases are TGTGCCACCAGTGATTATCCAGGAGGGGAGCAGTACTTC.

The chain is built from TRBV5-4 and TRBJ2-3, with TRBD2 matching over 9 bases. V lost 3 bases and J lost 5; bases outside the gene matches: 7. CDR1 and CDR2 from the germline V gene are SGHNT and YYREEE (reference sequence). CDR3 length: 15 amino acids. CDR3 sequence (DNA): TGTGCCAGCAGCTCGAGACTAGCGGTAGGAGATACGCAGTATTTT. It translates to CASSSRLAVGDTQYF.

The V gene is TRBV2, the J gene TRBJ1-2, with a weak D call TRBD1 (6 bases). This CDR3 is built from 14 residues. The germline gives CDR1 SNHLY, CDR2 FYNNEI. The ends were cut back, 4 bases at V and 2 bases at J, with 11 bases in the middle. The CDR3 sequence is CASSVKGGNYGYTF. The CDR3 DNA sequence: TGTGCCAGCAGTGTTAAGGGGGGGAACTATGGCTACACCTTC.

The V gene is TRBV19, the J gene TRBJ1-5; 9 bases agree with TRBD1. The CDR3 spans 16 residues. CDR1 LNHDA and CDR2 SQIVND come from the germline V gene (reference sequence). Trimming removed 2 bases from V and 6 bases from J; junction bases left unmatched: 8. The CDR3, as DNA: TGTGCCAGTAGTATACGGACAGGGGATATCGGTCAGCCCCAGCATTTT. Translating gives CASSIRTGDIGQPQHF.

The genes are TRBV2 and TRBJ1-2; 8 bases map to TRBD1. Trimming cost V 2 bases and J 8 bases; bases outside gene matches: 10. The CDR3 sequence is 15 residues long. Germline assignment: CDR1 SNHLY and CDR2 FYNNEI. CDR3 protein: CASSELGQALEGYTF. The CDR3 DNA sequence: TGTGCCAGCAGTGAACTGGGACAGGCCTTAGAAGGCTACACCTTC.

This clone was seen more than once but under ten times. The chain carries TRBV7-2 and TRBJ2-3; tentatively, D is TRBD2 (6 bases). Germline V CDR1 and CDR2: SGHTA, FQGNSA. The CDR3 totals 15 residues. Trimming shortened V by 5 bases and J by 2 bases, and 14 bases separated the two germline ends. This chain's CDR3 is CASSRPGTLTDTQYF. The CDR3 coding sequence is TGTGCCAGCAGCCGCCCCGGGACTCTCACAGATACGCAGTATTTT.

This clone was counted a single time. This chain connects TRBV19 to TRBJ2-4, with a weak D call TRBD2 (5 bases). CDR3 size: 17 residues. Per germline, CDR1 LNHDA and CDR2 SQIVND (reference sequence). V lost 4 bases and J lost 0, with 16 bases in between. The CDR3 coding sequence is TGTGCCAGTAGTAGTAGTCAGGTCGGACTAGCCAAAAACATTCAGTACTTC. This sequence encodes CASSSSQVGLAKNIQYF.

The chain's CDR3 is CASSPGGWGTEKLFF. In nucleotides, the CDR3 is TGTGCCAGCAGTCCCGGGGGGTGGGGTACTGAAAAACTGTTTTTT. This chain uses TRBV28 with TRBJ1-4; a possible D gene is TRBD1 (5 bases). Trimming pared 5 bases from V and 7 bases from J, leaving 17 bases between. CDR3 length: 15 amino acids. The germline gives CDR1 MDHEN, CDR2 SYDVKM.

The chain employs TRBV3-1 (or the pseudogene TRBV3-2) and TRBJ2-3; TRBD2 agrees at 11 bases. The CDR3 loop spans 15 amino acids. Germline V gives CDR1 LGHDT, CDR2 YNNKEL (reference sequence). Trimming took 2 bases from V and 4 from J; bases not matched to a gene: 2. The CDR3 loop reads CASSQLAGGADTQYF. The CDR3 bases are TGTGCCAGCAGCCAATTAGCGGGAGGGGCAGATACGCAGTATTTT.

This clone was detected a few times. The V gene is TRBV9, the J gene TRBJ2-7, with 7 bases matching TRBD2. Germline CDR1 is SGDLS and CDR2 is YYNGEE. J lost 2 bases, V lost 3 bases, and 14 bases had no gene match. The CDR3 runs 17 residues. The CDR3 region is CASSEAPAGPSPYEQYF. The CDR3 coding sequence is TGTGCCAGCAGCGAGGCCCCAGCGGGACCCTCTCCCTACGAGCAGTACTTC.

V usage is TRBV30 and J usage is TRBJ2-5; D not resolved. The CDR3 covers 13 residues. V was shortened by 4 bases and J by 5 bases, with 14 bases between the two germline ends. CDR1 is GTSNPN, CDR2 SVGIG, per germline (reference sequence). The chain's CDR3 is CAWIPRSAETQYF. CDR3 DNA sequence: TGTGCCTGGATACCGAGGAGTGCGGAGACCCAGTACTTC. Supplemented by reference TRBV30 and TRBJ2-5, the full variable domain reads SQTIHQWPATLVQPVGSPLSLECTVEGTSNPNLYWYRQAAGRGLQLLFYSVGIGQISSEVPQNLSASRPQDRQFILSSKKLLLSDSGFYLCAWIPRSAETQYFGPGTRLLVL.

The gene calls are TRBV5-1 and TRBJ2-7, with 7 bases that match TRBD1. The germline V gene has CDR1 SGHRS and CDR2 YFSETQ. The V and J ends lost 4 bases and 1 base, in that order; junction bases with no gene match: 8. CDR3 length: 15 amino acids. This CDR3 is CASSDGDRRSYEQYF. The CDR3 nucleotides read TGCGCCAGCAGCGACGGGGACAGACGATCCTACGAGCAGTACTTC.

This chain links TRBV19 with TRBJ2-7; 7 bases map to TRBD1. The trim removed 5 bases at V and 3 bases at J, leaving 13 bases unmatched. The length of the CDR3 is 16 residues. Germline lookup yields CDR1 LNHDA and CDR2 SQIVND (reference sequence). The CDR3 sequence is CASSPNRQGVVYEQYF. DNA for the CDR3: TGTGCCAGTAGTCCGAATAGACAGGGAGTCGTCTACGAGCAGTACTTC. The whole variable domain, filled in from reference TRBV19 and TRBJ2-7, reads DGGITQSPKYLFRKEGQNVTLSCEQNLNHDAMYWYRQDPGQGLRLIYYSQIVNDFQKGDIAEGYSVSREKKESFPLTVTSAQKNPTAFYLCASSPNRQGVVYEQYFGPGTRLTVT.

V gene TRBV11-3 combines with J gene TRBJ2-1, with TRBD2 matching 7 bases. Germline V lookup: CDR1 SGHNT, CDR2 YENEEA. The CDR3 spans 15 residues. The V and J ends lost 6 bases and 3 bases, in that order; junction bases with no gene match: 8. CDR3 nucleotides: TGTGCCAGCAGTAAACGGGGGGACGGCTACAATGAGCAGTTCTTC. It encodes CASSKRGDGYNEQFF. The full variable domain, its missing parts supplied by reference TRBV11-3 and TRBJ2-1, is EAGVVQSPRYKIIEKKQPVAFWCNPISGHNTLYWYLQNLGQGPELLIRYENEEAVDDSQLPKDRFSAERLKGVDSTLKIQPAELGDSAVYLCASSKRGDGYNEQFFGPGTRLTVL.